Below, 24 T cell receptor beta chains from the same sample are listed, as sequenced in a study of blood T cell repertoires in COVID-19. Libraries were prepared by immunoSEQ multiplex PCR; TCRdb keeps only in-frame clonotypes and omits some of them. The table lists 150,000 or so clones, 86% of them singletons, with approximately 4% in the top ten. Source material: peripheral blood. Every receptor here comes from a woman between 65 and 79 years old with acute or convalescent COVID-19.

DNA of the CDR3: TGTGCCAGCAGTGATACAGGCCTCTATAATTCACCCCTCCACTTT. The encoded protein is CASSDTGLYNSPLHF. The chain carries TRBV2 and TRBJ1-6; possibly TRBD1 for D (5 bases). In germline, CDR1 is SNHLY, CDR2 FYNNEI. The CDR3 runs to 15 residues. V was shortened by 3 bases and J by 3 bases, with 9 bases between the two germline ends.

This clone was seen only a few times. This rearrangement joins TRBV14 to TRBJ1-6; 9 nucleotides align to TRBD1. In germline, CDR1 is SGHDN, CDR2 FVKESK. The ends lost 0 bases at V and 9 bases at J; junction bases unmatched: 6. The CDR3 totals 16 residues. The CDR3 reads CASSQDAGTGLSPLHF. CDR3 nucleotide sequence: TGTGCCAGCAGCCAAGACGCCGGGACAGGGCTTTCACCCCTCCACTTT.

The V and J genes are TRBV7-9 and TRBJ2-1; possible D gene TRBD2, 6 bases. The V gene lost 0 bases and the J gene lost 0 bases, with 12 bases spanning the gap. Germline CDR1 reads SEHNR; CDR2 reads FQNEAQ (reference sequence). This CDR3 has 17 residues. CDR3 sequence: CASSLAAGPSSYNEQFF. DNA of the CDR3: TGTGCCAGCAGCTTAGCGGCGGGGCCGAGCTCCTACAATGAGCAGTTCTTC.

V and J are TRBV19 and TRBJ2-3; TRBD2 might be the D (6 bases). Per germline, CDR1 LNHDA and CDR2 SQIVND (reference sequence). The length of the CDR3 is 16 residues. The V gene lost 4 bases and the J gene lost 4 bases, with 18 bases spanning the gap. The CDR3 protein is CASSRGGTYKSDTQYF. In DNA, the CDR3 is TGTGCCAGTAGTAGAGGCGGGACTTACAAGTCAGATACGCAGTATTTT.

The rearrangement joins TRBV7-9 to TRBJ1-3, with D unclear. Germline CDR1 SEHNR, CDR2 FQNEAQ (reference sequence). The CDR3 loop spans 16 amino acids. With 1 base removed from V and 4 bases from J, the gap between germline ends came to 14 bases. Here the CDR3 reads CASSLVEGGVGNTIYF. In DNA form, the CDR3 reads TGTGCCAGCAGCTTAGTGGAGGGAGGTGTCGGAAACACCATATATTTT.

This rearrangement joins TRBV25-1 to TRBJ1-1, with a possible D match to TRBD1 (6 bases). V lost 8 bases and J lost 1, with 14 bases in between. This CDR3 is 14 amino acids long. The V gene's germline CDR1 is MGHDK and CDR2 SYGVNS. CDR3 in DNA: TGTGCCAGCCAAGGGGACATTTCGAACACTGAAGCTTTCTTT. This gives the protein CASQGDISNTEAFF.

The sample holds a few counts of this clone. The V gene is TRBV4-1, the J gene TRBJ2-5, with 7 bases that match TRBD1. The CDR3 has 15 residues. Germline V gene lookup returns CDR1 MGHRA and CDR2 YSYEKL. V lost 3 bases to trimming and J lost 5 bases; unmatched junction nucleotides: 9. The CDR3 DNA sequence: TGCGCCAGCAGCCATGAGGGACAGAAATTGGAGACCCAGTACTTC. Protein product: CASSHEGQKLETQYF.

This clone was counted only a few times. The chain couples TRBV2 to TRBJ1-4; D is perhaps TRBD1 (6 bases). Trimming cost V 3 bases and J 3 bases, with 11 bases left between them. Germline-derived CDR1 and CDR2 are SNHLY and FYNNEI. The CDR3 is 15 residues long. CDR3 in amino acids: CASSEAQGPNEKLFF. The CDR3 nucleotides are TGTGCCAGCAGTGAGGCACAGGGCCCTAATGAAAAACTGTTTTTT. Supplemented by reference TRBV2 and TRBJ1-4, the full variable domain reads EPEVTQTPSHQVTQMGQEVILRCVPISNHLYFYWYRQILGQKVEFLVSFYNNEISEKSEIFDDQFSVERPDGSNFTLKIRSTKLEDSAMYFCASSEAQGPNEKLFFGSGTQLSVL.

V usage is TRBV7-9 and J usage is TRBJ2-2; 7 nucleotides align to TRBD2. Germline V gene sequence: CDR1 SEHNR, CDR2 FQNEAQ (reference sequence). Trimming at V came to 5 bases and at J to 2 bases, leaving 11 bases not matched to a gene. The CDR3 runs to 17 residues. The CDR3 spells CASSPRAPSGNTGELFF. The CDR3 DNA follows: TGTGCCAGCAGCCCAAGGGCCCCTAGCGGAAACACCGGGGAGCTGTTTTTT.

The chain is built from TRBV3-1 (or the pseudogene TRBV3-2) and TRBJ1-5; D is ambiguous. The CDR3 length is 14 residues. V lost 3 bases, J lost 1 base, and 7 bases lay in between. CDR1 is LGHDT, CDR2 YNNKEL, per germline (reference sequence). The CDR3 DNA reads as TGTGCCAGCAGCCAGGGCACGAGCAATCAGCCCCAGCATTTT. This encodes CASSQGTSNQPQHF.

With respect to this clone: This specimen includes other DNA sequences encoding the same CDR3. The chain combines TRBV7-2 with TRBJ2-7; D remains ambiguous. V lost 5 bases, J lost 4 bases, and 6 bases lay in between. CDR3 length: 11 amino acids. Per germline, CDR1 SGHTA and CDR2 FQGNSA. The CDR3 bases are TGTGCCAGCAGCCTTTATTACGAGCAGTACTTC. Its protein is CASSLYYEQYF.

This sequence joins TRBV7-3 and TRBJ2-1; no clear D gene. CDR1 is SGHTA, CDR2 FQGTGA, per germline. The CDR3 totals 18 residues. V gave up 0 bases and J gave up 0 bases, with 15 bases separating them. The CDR3 nucleotides are TGTGCCAGCAGCTTAACTAAAGAACTCTTTAGCTCCTACAATGAGCAGTTCTTC. This gives the protein CASSLTKELFSSYNEQFF.

The V gene is TRBV5-5, the J gene TRBJ2-7, with D perhaps TRBD1 (6 bases). The V gene lost 6 bases and the J gene lost 7 bases, with 23 bases spanning the gap. Germline V gives CDR1 SGHKS, CDR2 YYEKEE (reference sequence). This CDR3 is 15 amino acids long. The CDR3: CASTGRTDRRGEQYF. In nucleotides, the CDR3 is TGTGCCAGCACCGGGCGGACAGATCGACGAGGGGAGCAGTACTTC.

The CDR3 DNA sequence: TGTGCCAGCTCACCCCGGTCTCAAGAGACCCAGTACTTC. This sequence encodes CASSPRSQETQYF. The chain has TRBV18 and TRBJ2-5, with unresolved D. Trimming cost V 3 bases and J 2 bases, with 7 bases left between them. The CDR3 is 13 amino acids. Germline assignment: CDR1 KGHSH and CDR2 LQKENI.

The rearrangement joins TRBV25-1 to TRBJ2-1; TRBD1 aligns across 9 bases. The length of the CDR3 is 15 residues. The V segment lost 6 bases and the J segment 3 bases; nucleotides outside the gene matches: 6. The germline CDR1 and CDR2 sequences are MGHDK and SYGVNS. The CDR3 DNA sequence: TGTGCCAGCAGCCTGGGACAGGGTGTCTACAATGAGCAGTTCTTC. This sequence encodes CASSLGQGVYNEQFF.

This clone was picked up a small number of times. CDR3 loop: CASSRRENTEAFF. In DNA form, the CDR3 reads TGTGCCAGCAGTAGACGGGAGAACACTGAAGCTTTCTTT. This chain joins TRBV6-2 or TRBV6-3 and TRBJ1-1; unclear D gene. Trimming took off 5 bases at V and 1 base at J, with 8 bases between the two ends. The CDR3 extends over 13 amino acids. Germline V gene lookup returns CDR1 MNHEY and CDR2 SVGEGT.

The gene calls are TRBV19 and TRBJ2-1, with 13 bases that match TRBD2. This CDR3 has 18 residues. Germline CDR1 is LNHDA and CDR2 is SQIVND (reference sequence). V was pared by 10 bases and J by 0 bases, with 12 bases of the junction left unmatched. The CDR3 DNA reads TGTGCCACCGAAAAGAGACTAGCGGGGGGTAGCTCCTACAATGAGCAGTTCTTC. As protein: CATEKRLAGGSSYNEQFF.

V gene TRBV9 combines with J gene TRBJ1-5; D possibly corresponds to TRBD1 (5 bases). Germline lookup yields CDR1 SGDLS and CDR2 YYNGEE. The CDR3 consists of 15 residues. Trimming removed 0 bases from V and 3 bases from J, with 10 bases in between. CDR3 DNA: TGTGCCAGCAGCGTAGGTCAGGGCATCAATCAGCCCCAGCATTTT. It is translated as CASSVGQGINQPQHF. The entire variable domain, with the rest obtained from reference TRBV9 and TRBJ1-5, is as follows: DSGVTQTPKHLITATGQRVTLRCSPRSGDLSVYWYQQSLDQGLQFLIQYYNGEERAKGNILERFSAQQFPDLHSELNLSSLELGDSALYFCASSVGQGINQPQHFGDGTRLSIL.

This chain links TRBV11-3 with TRBJ2-1; 10 nucleotides match TRBD1. V lost 0 bases to trimming and J lost 6 bases; unmatched junction nucleotides: 5. Germline CDR1 SGHNT, CDR2 YENEEA. The CDR3 consists of 16 residues. The CDR3 bases are TGTGCCAGCAGCTTAGACGGGACAGGGGCTACCAATGAGCAGTTCTTC. Translating gives CASSLDGTGATNEQFF.

The chain employs TRBV11-2 and TRBJ1-1; D might be TRBD1 (6 bases). Trimming cost V 2 bases and J 3 bases, with 19 bases left between them. This CDR3 comprises 17 residues. In germline, CDR1 is SGHAT, CDR2 FQNNGV. CDR3 sequence reads: CASSLLIQGGGHTEAFF. CDR3 in DNA: TGTGCCAGCAGCTTACTCATTCAGGGCGGGGGGCACACTGAAGCTTTCTTT.

The rearrangement joins TRBV5-5 to TRBJ2-3, with D possibly matching TRBD2 (6 bases). CDR1 and CDR2 (germline): SGHKS, YYEKEE (reference sequence). V lost 3 bases and J lost 6, with 23 bases in between. The CDR3 has 17 amino acids. The CDR3 sequence: CASSSGTPRVSSDTQYF. The CDR3, as DNA: TGTGCCAGCAGCTCCGGGACTCCTAGGGTATCTTCGGATACGCAGTATTTT.

The chain uses TRBV5-4 and TRBJ2-3, with D possibly matching TRBD2 (5 bases). The CDR3 covers 15 residues. V was clipped by 2 bases and J by 0 bases, with 10 bases between them. CDR1 and CDR2 from the germline V gene are SGHNT and YYREEE (reference sequence). The CDR3 here is CASSFEGPSTDTQYF. CDR3 sequence (DNA): TGTGCCAGCAGCTTCGAGGGCCCTAGCACAGATACGCAGTATTTT.

This chain connects TRBV30 to TRBJ1-1; no clear D gene. The V gene lost 2 bases and the J gene lost 1 base, with 8 bases spanning the gap. CDR1 GTSNPN and CDR2 SVGIG come from the germline V gene (reference sequence). The CDR3 has 13 amino acids. CDR3 bases: TGTGCCTGGAGTCCCGCCAGGAACACTGAAGCTTTCTTT. Amino acid sequence: CAWSPARNTEAFF.

The chain employs TRBV7-9 and TRBJ1-5, with TRBD1 matching over 8 bases. Germline lookup yields CDR1 SEHNR and CDR2 FQNEAQ (reference sequence). The length of the CDR3 is 16 residues. J lost 2 bases, V lost 5 bases, and 8 bases had no gene match. The CDR3 sequence is CASSRMTGEGNQPQHF. CDR3 in DNA: TGTGCCAGCAGCCGAATGACAGGGGAAGGCAATCAGCCCCAGCATTTT.